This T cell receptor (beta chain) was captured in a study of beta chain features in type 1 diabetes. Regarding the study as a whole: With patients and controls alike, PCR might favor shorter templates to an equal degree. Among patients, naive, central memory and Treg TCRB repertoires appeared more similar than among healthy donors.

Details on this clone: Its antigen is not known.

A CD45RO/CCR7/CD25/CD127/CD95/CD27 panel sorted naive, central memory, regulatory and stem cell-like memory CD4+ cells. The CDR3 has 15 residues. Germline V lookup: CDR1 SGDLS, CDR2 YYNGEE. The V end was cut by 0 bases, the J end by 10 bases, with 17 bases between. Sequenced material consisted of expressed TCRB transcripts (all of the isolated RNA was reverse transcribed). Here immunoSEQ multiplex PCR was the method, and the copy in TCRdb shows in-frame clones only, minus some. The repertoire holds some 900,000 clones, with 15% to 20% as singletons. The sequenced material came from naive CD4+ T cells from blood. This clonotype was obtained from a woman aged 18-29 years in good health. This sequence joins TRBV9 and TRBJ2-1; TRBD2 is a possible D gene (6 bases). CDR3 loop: CASSVEALGRGEQFF. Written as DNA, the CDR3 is TGTGCCAGCAGCGTAGAAGCTTTGGGACGGGGGGAGCAGTTCTTC.